The 14 T cell receptor beta chains below all came from one sample that was sequenced in a study of cytomegalovirus exposure and HLA in healthy donors. Primers for the PCR totalled 60 Vbeta and 13 Jbeta. Only in-frame clones appear in the TCRdb table, and some are missing; sequencing was by immunoSEQ multiplex PCR. The sample lists about 140,000 clones, about four fifths occurring once. The material sequenced was PBMCs. The receptors come from a man aged 25-40 years in good health and CMV-seronegative.

The V gene is TRBV6-5, the J gene TRBJ1-2; 8 nucleotides align to TRBD1. V was pared by 0 bases and J by 6 bases, with 0 bases of the junction left unmatched. This CDR3 is built from 13 residues. CDR1 is MNHEY and CDR2 is SVGAGI in the germline V gene. CDR3 coding DNA: TGTGCCAGCAGTTACTCGACAGGGGATGGCTACACCTTC. Its translation is CASSYSTGDGYTF.

The chain employs TRBV5-1 and TRBJ2-7; 11 bases match TRBD1. The germline gives CDR1 SGHRS, CDR2 YFSETQ. This CDR3 spans 15 amino acids. Trimming cost V 1 base and J 3 bases; bases outside gene matches: 3. CDR3 DNA: TGCGCCAGCAGCTTGACCGGGACAGGGGGCTACGAGCAGTACTTC. Protein product: CASSLTGTGGYEQYF.

The chain uses TRBV29-1 and TRBJ1-1, with D possibly TRBD1 on 6 matching bases. The CDR3 extends over 13 amino acids. V lost 7 bases to trimming and J lost 1 base, with 13 bases between them. Germline CDR1 SQVTM, CDR2 ANQGSEA. Written as DNA, the CDR3 is TGCAGCGCCCGGACAGAAACGAACACTGAAGCTTTCTTT. Residues: CSARTETNTEAFF.

V is TRBV19 and J is TRBJ1-5; no firm D call. The V gene's germline CDR1 is LNHDA and CDR2 SQIVND (reference sequence). CDR3 length equals 14 residues. V was clipped by 10 bases and J by 0 bases, with 13 bases between them. The CDR3 reads CATPGSDSNQPQHF. The DNA for the CDR3 is TGTGCCACCCCAGGCAGTGATAGCAATCAGCCCCAGCATTTT. Combining the CDR3 with reference TRBV19 and TRBJ1-5 gives the whole variable domain DGGITQSPKYLFRKEGQNVTLSCEQNLNHDAMYWYRQDPGQGLRLIYYSQIVNDFQKGDIAEGYSVSREKKESFPLTVTSAQKNPTAFYLCATPGSDSNQPQHFGDGTRLSIL.

The chain combines TRBV6-5 with TRBJ2-5, with D maybe TRBD1 (6 bases). Germline V gene data show CDR1 as MNHEY and CDR2 as SVGAGI. V was clipped by 6 bases and J by 5 bases, with 13 bases between them. CDR3 length: 13 residues. The CDR3 DNA is TGTGCCAGCAGCAGCAGGGGTGGGGAGACCCAGTACTTC. It is translated as CASSSRGGETQYF.

CDR3 in DNA: TGCGCCAGCAGCCGAGGGACTAGCGGGAGTATCTACGAGCAGTACTTC. This encodes CASSRGTSGSIYEQYF. V and J are TRBV4-1 and TRBJ2-7; 14 bases line up with TRBD2. Germline loops: CDR1 MGHRA, CDR2 YSYEKL. J was trimmed by 3 bases and V by 4 bases; bases with no gene match: 5. This CDR3 region has 16 residues.

This clone was seen a handful of times. The chain couples TRBV5-1 to TRBJ2-7; the match to TRBD1 covers 11 bases. The germline V gene encodes CDR1 SGHRS and CDR2 YFSETQ. The CDR3 spans 14 residues. With V trimmed by 3 bases and J by 3 bases, 2 bases remained unmatched. In DNA, the CDR3 is TGCGCCAGCAGCTGGGACAGGGGGAACTACGAGCAGTACTTC. The encoded protein is CASSWDRGNYEQYF.

The gene calls are TRBV19 and TRBJ2-5; 12 nucleotides agree with TRBD2. The CDR3 extends over 18 amino acids. Germline-derived CDR1 and CDR2 are LNHDA and SQIVND (reference sequence). With 1 base clipped from V and 3 bases from J, the junction kept 9 bases outside the gene matches. CDR3: CASSIVLAGGLGKETQYF. CDR3 in DNA: TGTGCCAGTAGTATAGTACTAGCGGGAGGTTTAGGGAAAGAGACCCAGTACTTC.

The chain is built from TRBV7-2 and TRBJ2-7; 7 nucleotides match TRBD2. This CDR3 comprises 14 residues. Germline V lookup: CDR1 SGHTA, CDR2 FQGNSA. With 4 bases clipped from V and 0 bases from J, the junction kept 3 bases outside the gene matches. CDR3 residues: CASSYGLVSYEQYF. CDR3 bases: TGTGCCAGCAGCTACGGACTAGTCTCCTACGAGCAGTACTTC.

This clone was detected only once. This chain links TRBV4-1 with TRBJ2-7; no clear D. The CDR3 runs 15 residues. Trimming took off 0 bases at V and 2 bases at J, with 11 bases between the two ends. CDR1 and CDR2 from the germline V gene are MGHRA and YSYEKL. CDR3 sequence reads: CASSQEWARAYEQYF. The CDR3 DNA sequence: TGCGCCAGCAGCCAAGAATGGGCAAGAGCCTACGAGCAGTACTTC.

The chain is built from TRBV13 and TRBJ2-1, with 9 bases matching TRBD2. V lost 5 bases and J lost 5; bases outside the gene matches: 4. From germline, CDR1 is PRHDT and CDR2 FYEKMQ (reference sequence). The length of the CDR3 is 14 residues. Here the CDR3 DNA reads TGTGCCAGCAGCCCCGGACTAGCGAACAATGAGCAGTTCTTC. Amino acid sequence: CASSPGLANNEQFF.

This chain uses TRBV9 with TRBJ2-2; no clear D gene. Between the trimmed V and J ends, which lost 0 bases and 8 bases, there was a span of 14 bases. Germline CDR1 SGDLS, CDR2 YYNGEE. The CDR3 totals 15 residues. CDR3 region: CASSVGGLSLGELFF. The CDR3 nucleotides read TGTGCCAGCAGCGTAGGTGGCCTTAGCTTGGGGGAGCTGTTTTTT.

This clone was counted a few times. V is TRBV28 and J is TRBJ2-7; D gene ambiguous. Per germline, CDR1 MDHEN and CDR2 SYDVKM. The length of the CDR3 is 11 residues. Trimming took off 8 bases at V and 3 bases at J, with 8 bases between the two ends. CDR3 sequence (DNA): TGTGCCAGCGGCCTCGTCTACGAGCAGTACTTC. It encodes CASGLVYEQYF.

V and J are TRBV5-1 and TRBJ2-5, with TRBD1 as a possible D gene (6 bases). The DNA end favors TRBJ2-7, so the J call may be wrong. This CDR3 contains 14 residues. The germline V gene encodes CDR1 SGHRS and CDR2 YFSETQ. The CDR3 DNA reads TGCGCCAGCAGCTTGGCAGGGGCGCAGTACGAGCAGTACTTC. The encoded protein is CASSLAGAQYEQYF.